The 29 T cell receptor beta chains given below trace back to one sample, sequenced in a study of identifying expanded T cells in peripheral blood (dated by TCRdb to between 2018 and 2021). Libraries came from the immunoSEQ multiplex PCR assay. TCRdb's version of the immuneACCESS table is confined to in-frame rearrangements and falls short of the full clone set. An unresolved V gene accounts for under half of the shortfall where checked; the remainder is of unknown origin. Within this sample are 100,000 to 150,000 clones, with more than 80% of them counted one time only. Together, the top ten hold roughly 3.3% of the sample. What was sequenced was blood. The receptor source for this set is a person aged 18 to 75 in good health.

This clone was detected only a few times. In DNA, the CDR3 is TGTGCCAGCAGTTACTCGCTAGCGGGGGGCGTTTACGAGCAGTACTTC. Its translation is CASSYSLAGGVYEQYF. V is TRBV6-5 and J is TRBJ2-7; TRBD2 aligns across 11 bases. This CDR3 has 16 residues. V gave up 0 bases and J gave up 4 bases; unmatched junction bases: 5. The germline V gene has CDR1 MNHEY and CDR2 SVGAGI.

V gene TRBV9 combines with J gene TRBJ1-1; D is uncertain. Looked up from germline, CDR1 is SGDLS and CDR2 is YYNGEE. The CDR3 has 13 residues. V was shortened by 0 bases and J by 4 bases, with 7 bases between the two germline ends. For the CDR3, the DNA is TGTGCCAGCAGCGTAGATAGCTCCACTGAAGCTTTCTTT. It codes for CASSVDSSTEAFF.

The genes are TRBV7-2 and TRBJ1-2; D call uncertain. Germline V gene sequence: CDR1 SGHTA, CDR2 FQGNSA. The V gene lost 0 bases and the J gene lost 1 base, with 6 bases spanning the gap. CDR3 length: 14 residues. CDR3 nucleotides: TGTGCCAGCAGCTTAGCCGGGGTTAACTATGGCTACACCTTC. Residues: CASSLAGVNYGYTF.

The chain joins TRBV10-3 to TRBJ1-3, with D uncertain. Per the germline V gene, CDR1 is ENHRY and CDR2 is SYGVKD. The CDR3 totals 12 residues. With 2 bases removed from V and 8 bases from J, the gap between germline ends came to 7 bases. CDR3 protein: CAISENGDTIYF. For the CDR3, the DNA is TGTGCCATCAGTGAGAATGGGGACACCATATATTTT.

The chain is built from TRBV27 and TRBJ2-2; TRBD1 is a possible D gene (5 bases). The CDR3 is 15 residues long. V was shortened by 0 bases and J by 6 bases, with 11 bases between the two germline ends. Germline assignment: CDR1 MNHEY and CDR2 SMNVEV (reference sequence). The CDR3 sequence is CASSLSRAMAGELFF. CDR3 DNA sequence: TGTGCCAGCAGTTTATCCAGGGCAATGGCCGGGGAGCTGTTTTTT.

This chain connects TRBV2 to TRBJ1-6, with D tentatively TRBD1 (5 bases). The CDR3 has 14 amino acids. V shed 8 bases and J shed 10 bases, with 18 bases lying between them. Germline CDR1 reads SNHLY; CDR2 reads FYNNEI. This CDR3 is CASDAQGNGSPLHF. The CDR3 DNA sequence: TGTGCCAGCGATGCCCAGGGTAATGGATCACCCCTCCACTTT. The variable domain in full, completed from reference TRBV2 and TRBJ1-6, reads EPEVTQTPSHQVTQMGQEVILRCVPISNHLYFYWYRQILGQKVEFLVSFYNNEISEKSEIFDDQFSVERPDGSNFTLKIRSTKLEDSAMYFCASDAQGNGSPLHFGNGTRLTVT.

CDR3 residues: CASSGHLVQGAGEQYF. DNA of the CDR3: TGTGCCAGCAGTGGCCACCTCGTTCAGGGAGCAGGCGAGCAGTACTTC. The J gene is TRBJ2-7, the V gene TRBV6-1; possibly TRBD1 or TRBD2 for D (5 bases each). V was shortened by 4 bases and J by 6 bases, with 22 bases between the two germline ends. The length of the CDR3 is 16 residues. The germline V gene has CDR1 MNHNS and CDR2 SASEGT.

The table lists this clone with a few counts. V and J are TRBV6-6 and TRBJ1-6; a weak D match, TRBD1 (5 bases). This CDR3 is built from 16 residues. Looked up from germline, CDR1 is MNHNY and CDR2 is SVGAGI (reference sequence). V was clipped by 0 bases and J by 8 bases, with 14 bases between them. CDR3 bases: TGTGCCAGCAGTTACTCAGGCGGAGGGGTTGATTCACCCCTCCACTTT. It specifies CASSYSGGGVDSPLHF.

The CDR3 spells CASSQELGQWVYGYTF. CDR3 in DNA: TGCGCCAGCAGCCAAGAGTTGGGGCAGTGGGTCTATGGCTACACCTTC. V gene TRBV4-3 combines with J gene TRBJ1-2; D may be TRBD1 (5 bases). The CDR3 totals 16 residues. The germline V gene encodes CDR1 LGHNA and CDR2 YSLEER. Trimming stripped 0 bases from V and 4 bases from J, with 15 bases between.

V gene TRBV2 combines with J gene TRBJ2-7; D is uncertain. The ends were cut back, 4 bases at V and 5 bases at J, with 3 bases in the middle. Germline loops: CDR1 SNHLY, CDR2 FYNNEI. The CDR3 contains 10 residues. The CDR3 DNA is TGTGCCAGCAGTGCGCACGAGCAGTACTTC. Its protein is CASSAHEQYF.

The chain uses TRBV5-4 and TRBJ1-2; D gene ambiguous. Trimming removed 4 bases at V and 1 base at J, with 20 bases between. The CDR3 sequence is 17 residues long. Germline V gives CDR1 SGHNT, CDR2 YYREEE (reference sequence). The CDR3 here is CASSAGGSSGSNYGYTF. The CDR3 DNA reads TGTGCCAGCAGCGCGGGCGGTTCGTCGGGAAGTAACTATGGCTACACCTTC.

The rearrangement uses TRBV6-6 and TRBJ1-5, with D perhaps TRBD1 (6 bases). V lost 6 bases to trimming and J lost 3 bases, with 12 bases between them. Germline V lookup: CDR1 MNHNY, CDR2 SVGAGI (reference sequence). This CDR3 contains 14 residues. CDR3 amino acids: CASSLTGPNQPQHF. CDR3 nucleotide sequence: TGTGCCAGCAGCCTGACAGGCCCCAATCAGCCCCAGCATTTT.

The rearrangement links TRBV7-2 to TRBJ1-4, with 7 bases that match TRBD1. Losses at the gene ends were 2 bases for V and 3 bases for J; bases not matched to a gene: 3. The CDR3 extends over 15 amino acids. Germline CDR1 reads SGHTA; CDR2 reads FQGNSA. DNA for the CDR3: TGTGCCAGCAGCTTATTGGGACAGCCTAATGAAAAACTGTTTTTT. The encoded protein is CASSLLGQPNEKLFF.

The genes are TRBV18 and TRBJ1-1; perhaps TRBD1 as D (6 bases). This CDR3 region has 13 residues. V was pared by 3 bases and J by 6 bases, with 11 bases between. Germline CDR1 KGHSH, CDR2 LQKENI. The CDR3 nucleotides are TGTGCCAGCTCACCCCCTGGGGGCGCTGAAGCTTTCTTT. It is translated as CASSPPGGAEAFF.

The V call is TRBV18, the J call TRBJ2-1; D is possibly TRBD1 (6 bases). Deletions cut 0 bases from V and 4 bases from J, with 16 bases between. The germline gives CDR1 KGHSH, CDR2 LQKENI. The CDR3 sequence is 17 residues long. The CDR3 nucleotides are TGTGCCAGCTCACCACCACAGACAGGAAGAGAATACAATGAGCAGTTCTTC. It translates to CASSPPQTGREYNEQFF.

This chain links TRBV19 with TRBJ2-3; TRBD1 aligns across 9 bases. There are 13 residues in the CDR3. V trimming: 7 bases; J trimming: 6 bases; junction bases outside the gene matches: 5. Germline V lookup: CDR1 LNHDA, CDR2 SQIVND (reference sequence). The CDR3 DNA is TGTGCCAGTATGGACAGGGGTCCTGATACGCAGTATTTT. Protein sequence: CASMDRGPDTQYF. The full variable domain, completed using reference TRBV19 and TRBJ2-3, is DGGITQSPKYLFRKEGQNVTLSCEQNLNHDAMYWYRQDPGQGLRLIYYSQIVNDFQKGDIAEGYSVSREKKESFPLTVTSAQKNPTAFYLCASMDRGPDTQYFGPGTRLTVL.

The chain couples TRBV7-2 to TRBJ1-2; TRBD1 agrees at 7 bases. The CDR3 extends over 16 amino acids. V was pared by 1 base and J by 0 bases, with 5 bases of the junction left unmatched. Looked up from germline, CDR1 is SGHTA and CDR2 is FQGNSA. The chain's CDR3 is CASSLVGGGANYGYTF. The CDR3 bases are TGTGCCAGCAGCTTAGTAGGAGGGGGCGCTAACTATGGCTACACCTTC.

The chain combines TRBV14 with TRBJ1-2; D unresolved. The germline gives CDR1 SGHDN, CDR2 FVKESK. Trimming removed 0 bases at V and 2 bases at J, with 4 bases between. This CDR3 region has 13 residues. The CDR3 DNA is TGTGCCAGCAGCCAAGACAGGAACTATGGCTACACCTTC. Translated: CASSQDRNYGYTF.

CDR3 in DNA: TGTGCCAGCAGCTTGCGGGGGGGGGAGACCCAGTACTTC. As protein: CASSLRGGETQYF. This chain uses TRBV5-8 with TRBJ2-5; 8 nucleotides align to TRBD2. Per germline, CDR1 SGHTS and CDR2 YDEGEE. After removal of 1 base from V and 5 bases from J, the junction contained 1 base not matched to a gene. This CDR3 is 13 amino acids long.

This CDR3 reads CASRLQGLLQTQYF. The CDR3 nucleotides are TGTGCCAGCAGGTTACAGGGCCTTTTGCAGACCCAGTACTTC. The chain carries TRBV6-6 and TRBJ2-5; a weak D match, TRBD1 (6 bases). V lost 6 bases to trimming and J lost 6 bases, with 17 bases between them. The CDR3 loop spans 14 amino acids. Germline values: CDR1 MNHNY, CDR2 SVGAGI (reference sequence).

This rearrangement joins TRBV6-5 to TRBJ1-1; D might be TRBD1 (5 bases). V shed 5 bases and J shed 12 bases, with 19 bases lying between them. This CDR3 is 13 amino acids long. Germline V gives CDR1 MNHEY, CDR2 SVGAGI. CDR3 residues: CASSRQWGRTTFF. DNA of the CDR3: TGTGCCAGCAGTCGCCAATGGGGCCGGACGACTTTCTTT.

This chain joins TRBV5-1 and TRBJ1-3; perhaps TRBD1 as D (5 bases). CDR1 and CDR2 from the germline V gene are SGHRS and YFSETQ. The germline V and J ends were trimmed by 0 bases and 0 bases, with 19 bases remaining between them. This CDR3 region has 19 residues. CDR3 protein: CASSLGVGDDIFSGNTIYF. The CDR3 coding sequence is TGCGCCAGCAGCTTGGGGGTAGGGGACGACATCTTCTCTGGAAACACCATATATTTT.

The chain recombines TRBV18 with TRBJ2-7; 9 bases agree with TRBD2. The CDR3 totals 16 residues. Germline loops: CDR1 KGHSH, CDR2 LQKENI. V was pared by 0 bases and J by 3 bases, with 6 bases of the junction left unmatched. DNA of the CDR3: TGTGCCAGCTCACCACCGAGGCGGGGGGGCCACTACGAGCAGTACTTC. Translation: CASSPPRRGGHYEQYF.

V and J are TRBV6-6 and TRBJ1-4; maybe TRBD1 (5 bases). Germline-derived CDR1 and CDR2 are MNHNY and SVGAGI (reference sequence). Trimming took 0 bases from V and 6 from J, leaving 11 bases between them. The CDR3 totals 15 residues. The CDR3 here is CASSYSRVGDEKLFF. The CDR3, as DNA: TGTGCCAGCAGTTACTCCAGGGTGGGTGATGAAAAACTGTTTTTT.

V and J are TRBV7-9 and TRBJ2-5, with D perhaps TRBD2 (5 bases). V shed 1 base and J shed 4 bases, with 7 bases lying between them. This CDR3 is 13 amino acids long. Germline V gene sequence: CDR1 SEHNR, CDR2 FQNEAQ (reference sequence). The CDR3 loop reads CASSLGGRETQYF. CDR3 DNA sequence: TGTGCCAGCAGCTTAGGAGGGCGAGAGACCCAGTACTTC.

The chain carries TRBV7-2 and TRBJ1-1; D is unclear. V shed 0 bases and J shed 7 bases, with 6 bases lying between them. The CDR3 spans 12 residues. Germline CDR1 SGHTA, CDR2 FQGNSA. CDR3 region: CASSLAGFEAFF. CDR3 DNA sequence: TGTGCCAGCAGCTTAGCCGGTTTTGAAGCTTTCTTT.

This clone was observed once. This rearrangement joins TRBV14 to TRBJ1-1; unclear D gene. Germline V gives CDR1 SGHDN, CDR2 FVKESK. CDR3 length equals 15 residues. The ends were cut back, 0 bases at V and 3 bases at J, with 11 bases in the middle. This chain's CDR3 is CASSQDSAAHTEAFF. The CDR3 DNA is TGTGCCAGCAGCCAAGATTCCGCAGCCCACACTGAAGCTTTCTTT.

The DNA for the CDR3 is TGCGCCAGCAGCGTCACAGGCCTCAATGAGCAGTTCTTC. It translates to CASSVTGLNEQFF. V and J are TRBV5-1 and TRBJ2-1, with D maybe TRBD1 (5 bases). The germline V and J ends were trimmed by 4 bases and 6 bases, with 11 bases remaining between them. The germline gives CDR1 SGHRS, CDR2 YFSETQ. CDR3 length equals 13 residues.

The V gene is TRBV5-5, the J gene TRBJ1-5; no clear D gene. This CDR3 has 15 amino acids. Trimming shortened V by 0 bases and J by 7 bases, and 14 bases separated the two germline ends. CDR1 is SGHKS and CDR2 is YYEKEE in the germline V gene (reference sequence). CDR3 loop: CASSLEGRAGQPQHF. The CDR3 bases are TGTGCCAGCAGCTTGGAGGGCCGGGCCGGCCAGCCCCAGCATTTT.